A single sample gave rise to the 11 T cell receptor beta chains below, sequenced in a study of T cells in Graves' hyperthyroidism and ophthalmopathy. RNA transcripts provided the source from which TCR beta CDR3 regions were amplified. HTBI primers were employed in a first-round RT-PCR of the TCR CDR3. A single record per CDR3 protein comes from TCRdb applying MiXCR to the multiplex PCR reads. Altogether more than 550,000 distinct CDR3 sequences are present, 15% to 20% being singletons, with the ten largest covering about a sixth. Sequencing input: blood. The receptors come from a man between 45 and 60 years old with Graves' hyperthyroidism.

The chain uses TRBV2 and TRBJ2-7; 9 bases match TRBD2. CDR3 length: 15 amino acids. The germline CDR1 and CDR2 sequences are SNHLY and FYNNEI. Trimming removed 4 bases from V and 6 bases from J; junction bases left unmatched: 10. The CDR3 region has the DNA TGTGCCAGCAGTGCGGTCCTAGCGGGATTAGGCGAGCAGTACTTC. Translation: CASSAVLAGLGEQYF. Filled out from reference TRBV2 and TRBJ2-7, the complete variable domain reads EPEVTQTPSHQVTQMGQEVILRCVPISNHLYFYWYRQILGQKVEFLVSFYNNEISEKSEIFDDQFSVERPDGSNFTLKIRSTKLEDSAMYFCASSAVLAGLGEQYFGPGTRLTVT.

This clonotype was recorded a few times. The V call is TRBV5-4, the J call TRBJ2-1, with 9 bases fitting TRBD2. The CDR3 is 14 residues long. V was clipped by 1 base and J by 10 bases; unmatched bases: 6. CDR1 and CDR2 from the germline V gene are SGHNT and YYREEE (reference sequence). CDR3 loop: CASSLITSGSEQFF. The DNA of the CDR3 is TGTGCCAGCAGCTTGATCACTAGCGGGTCAGAGCAGTTCTTC.

This clonotype was found many times. V and J are TRBV2 and TRBJ2-3, with D uncertain. With 5 bases removed from V and 4 bases from J, the gap between germline ends came to 13 bases. CDR3 size: 14 residues. The germline CDR1 and CDR2 sequences are SNHLY and FYNNEI. The CDR3 DNA reads TGTGCCAGCAGTCCTGACCTCGCAGCAGATACGCAGTATTTT. Its protein is CASSPDLAADTQYF.

Notes on this clonotype: At one end, the junction sequence differs from germline, possibly due to a read error. The V gene is TRBV19, the J gene TRBJ1-2; a possible D gene is TRBD1 (6 bases). The germline gives CDR1 LNHDA, CDR2 SQIVND (reference sequence). CDR3 length equals 15 residues. The CDR3 reads CASRGMTGYNYVYTF. The CDR3 nucleotides read TGTGCCAGTAGAGGGATGACAGGCTATAACTATGTCTACACCTTC.

This clonotype was observed at least ten times. V is TRBV11-2 and J is TRBJ2-3; 10 bases fit TRBD2. This CDR3 region has 17 residues. Germline lookup yields CDR1 SGHAT and CDR2 FQNNGV. After removal of 3 bases from V and 6 bases from J, the junction contained 12 bases not matched to a gene. The CDR3 nucleotides read TGTGCCAGCAGCTTGGCGGCTAGCGGGAGCCCGGGGGATACGCAGTATTTT. Its translation is CASSLAASGSPGDTQYF.

Worth noting for this clonotype: This may arise from a read error, as a much more abundant clone is one base away. The chain joins TRBV27 to TRBJ1-2, with D perhaps TRBD1 (5 bases). Trimming pared 6 bases from V and 4 bases from J, leaving 18 bases between. CDR1 and CDR2 from the germline V gene are MNHEY and SMNVEV (reference sequence). The length of the CDR3 is 15 residues. CDR3 in amino acids: CASREGPREGYGYTF. Here the CDR3 DNA reads TGTGCCAGCAGAGAAGGTCCCAGGGAAGGCTATGGCTACACCTTC.

This clonotype was recorded a few times. The chain carries TRBV5-1 and TRBJ1-5; D is possibly TRBD1 or TRBD2 (6 bases each). The DNA end lines up better with TRBJ2-3; the J call may be wrong. In germline, CDR1 is SGHRS, CDR2 YFSETQ. The CDR3 consists of 16 residues. The CDR3 DNA sequence: TGCGCCAGCAGCTTGGCCCCACAGGGAGGAGATCAGCCCCAGTATTTT. Its protein is CASSLAPQGGDQPQYF.

This clonotype came up many times. The chain joins TRBV2 to TRBJ1-1; no definite D call. The ends were cut back, 7 bases at V and 1 base at J, with 13 bases in the middle. Germline V gene data show CDR1 as SNHLY and CDR2 as FYNNEI. The CDR3 is 14 amino acids. CDR3 DNA: TGTGCCAGCAAGGAGTGGGAGGAGAACACTGAAGCTTTCTTT. This encodes CASKEWEENTEAFF. The complete variable domain, with remaining parts taken from reference TRBV2 and TRBJ1-1, reads EPEVTQTPSHQVTQMGQEVILRCVPISNHLYFYWYRQILGQKVEFLVSFYNNEISEKSEIFDDQFSVERPDGSNFTLKIRSTKLEDSAMYFCASKEWEENTEAFFGQGTRLTVV.

This clonotype showed up just a few times. The V gene is TRBV28, the J gene TRBJ2-3; the match to TRBD2 covers 14 bases. Losses at the gene ends were 5 bases for V and 10 bases for J; bases not matched to a gene: 20. The CDR3 has 19 amino acids. Germline CDR1 reads MDHEN; CDR2 reads SYDVKM. This CDR3 is CASSRLAGGLSNPSEPQYF. The CDR3 bases are TGTGCCAGCAGTAGACTAGCGGGAGGGCTTTCCAACCCGTCAGAACCGCAGTATTTT. The whole variable domain, filled in from reference TRBV28 and TRBJ2-3, reads DVKVTQSSRYLVKRTGEKVFLECVQDMDHENMFWYRQDPGLGLRLIYFSYDVKMKEKGDIPEGYSVSREKKERFSLILESASTNQTSMYLCASSRLAGGLSNPSEPQYFGPGTRLTVL.

The V call is TRBV30, the J call TRBJ1-2; unclear D gene. V was trimmed by 8 bases and J by 8 bases, leaving 27 bases between them. The CDR3 spans 15 residues. CDR1 is GTSNPN and CDR2 is SVGIG in the germline V gene (reference sequence). CDR3 DNA sequence: TGTGCCGGTCTTTTCCTAGGAGGGCCCCCCAGCGGCTACACCTTC. It translates to CAGLFLGGPPSGYTF.

This clonotype was found many times. The rearrangement links TRBV11-2 to TRBJ2-2, with D uncertain. The germline V gene has CDR1 SGHAT and CDR2 FQNNGV. The CDR3 consists of 12 residues. Trimming took 5 bases from V and 5 from J, leaving 6 bases between them. The CDR3 is CASSQLTGELFF. For the CDR3, the DNA is TGTGCCAGCAGCCAACTAACCGGGGAGCTGTTTTTT.